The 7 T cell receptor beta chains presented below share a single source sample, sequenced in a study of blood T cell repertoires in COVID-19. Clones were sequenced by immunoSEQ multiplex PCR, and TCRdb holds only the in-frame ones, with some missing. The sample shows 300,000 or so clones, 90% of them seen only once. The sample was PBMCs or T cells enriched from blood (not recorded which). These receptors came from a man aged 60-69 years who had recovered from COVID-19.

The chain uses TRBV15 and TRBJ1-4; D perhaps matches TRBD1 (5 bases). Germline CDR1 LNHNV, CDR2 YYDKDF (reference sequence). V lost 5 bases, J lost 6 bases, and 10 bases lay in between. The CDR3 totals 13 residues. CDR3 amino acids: CATSSRQHEKLFF. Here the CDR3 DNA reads TGTGCCACCAGCTCACGACAGCATGAAAAACTGTTTTTT.

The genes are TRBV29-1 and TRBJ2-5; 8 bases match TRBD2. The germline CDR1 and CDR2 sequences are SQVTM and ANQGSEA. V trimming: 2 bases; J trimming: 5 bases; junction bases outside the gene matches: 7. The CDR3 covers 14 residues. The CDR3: CSVEWAGGVETQYF. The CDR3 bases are TGCAGCGTTGAATGGGCGGGGGGAGTCGAGACCCAGTACTTC. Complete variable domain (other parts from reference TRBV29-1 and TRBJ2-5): SAVISQKPSRDICQRGTSLTIQCQVDSQVTMMFWYRQQPGQSLTLIATANQGSEATYESGFVIDKFPISRPNLTFSTLTVSNMSPEDSSIYLCSVEWAGGVETQYFGPGTRLLVL.

Here the CDR3 reads CARSYKQCSYNEQFF. DNA of the CDR3: TGTGCCAGAAGCTACAAACAGTGCTCCTACAATGAGCAGTTCTTC. V gene TRBV5-3 combines with J gene TRBJ2-1, with no clear D. TRBV5-3 is treated as an ORF (open reading frame) with a function not yet certain. Trimming took 3 bases from V and 0 from J, leaving 10 bases between them. This CDR3 has 15 amino acids.

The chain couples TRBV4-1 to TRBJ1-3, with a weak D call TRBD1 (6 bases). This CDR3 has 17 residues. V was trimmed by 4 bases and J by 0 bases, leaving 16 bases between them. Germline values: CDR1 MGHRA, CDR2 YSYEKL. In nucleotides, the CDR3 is TGCGCCAGCAGCCCCGACCCCCCAGGGGCCTCTGGAAACACCATATATTTT. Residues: CASSPDPPGASGNTIYF.

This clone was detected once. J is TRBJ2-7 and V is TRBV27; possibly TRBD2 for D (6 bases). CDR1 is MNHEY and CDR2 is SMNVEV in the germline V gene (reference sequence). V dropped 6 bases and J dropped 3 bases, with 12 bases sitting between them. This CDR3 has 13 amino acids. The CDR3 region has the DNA TGTGCCAGCAGACCGGGACTCTTCTACGAGCAGTACTTC. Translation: CASRPGLFYEQYF.

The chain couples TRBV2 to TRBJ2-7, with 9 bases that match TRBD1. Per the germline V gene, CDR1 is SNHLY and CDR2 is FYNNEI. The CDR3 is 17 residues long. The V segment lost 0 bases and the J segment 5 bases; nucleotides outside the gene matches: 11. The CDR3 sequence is CASSEAWRDRAFNEQYF. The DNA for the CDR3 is TGTGCCAGCAGTGAAGCGTGGAGGGACAGGGCTTTCAACGAGCAGTACTTC.

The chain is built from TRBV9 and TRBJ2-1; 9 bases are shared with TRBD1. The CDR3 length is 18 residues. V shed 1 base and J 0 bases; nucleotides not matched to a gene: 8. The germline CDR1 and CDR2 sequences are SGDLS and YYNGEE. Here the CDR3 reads CASSVRGQGGISYNEQFF. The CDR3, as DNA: TGTGCCAGCAGCGTAAGGGGACAGGGAGGGATCTCCTACAATGAGCAGTTCTTC. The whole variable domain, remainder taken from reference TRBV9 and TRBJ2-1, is DSGVTQTPKHLITATGQRVTLRCSPRSGDLSVYWYQQSLDQGLQFLIQYYNGEERAKGNILERFSAQQFPDLHSELNLSSLELGDSALYFCASSVRGQGGISYNEQFFGPGTRLTVL.